What follows are 23 T cell receptor beta chains derived from one specimen sequenced in a study of identical twins. TCRdb passed the 5' RACE reads through MiXCR, listing each CDR3 protein once. This table holds about 450,000 distinct CDR3 sequences, approximately 17% found once. The sample was naive T cells sorted from blood. Every receptor here comes from a man aged 45-65 years in good health.

This clonotype was detected ten times or more. The chain links TRBV20-1 to TRBJ2-3, with 12 nucleotides matching TRBD2. CDR3 length equals 15 residues. Germline V lookup: CDR1 DFQATT, CDR2 SNEGSKA (reference sequence). With 5 bases clipped from V and 4 bases from J, the junction kept 7 bases outside the gene matches. CDR3 residues: CSAGRTSGKADTQYF. For the CDR3, the DNA is TGCAGTGCTGGGAGGACTAGCGGGAAGGCAGATACGCAGTATTTT.

This clonotype appeared a few times. V is TRBV5-5 and J is TRBJ2-1, with 7 bases identical to TRBD1. Germline V lookup: CDR1 SGHKS, CDR2 YYEKEE (reference sequence). Unmatched junction bases numbered 12, after V lost 6 bases and J lost 3 bases. The CDR3 length is 16 residues. CDR3 region: CASTTARDSIYNEQFF. DNA for the CDR3: TGTGCCAGCACTACGGCTCGGGACAGTATCTACAATGAGCAGTTCTTC.

The sample holds a few counts of this clonotype. This sequence joins TRBV20-1 and TRBJ2-3; D may match TRBD1 or TRBD2 (5 bases each). Germline V lookup: CDR1 DFQATT, CDR2 SNEGSKA (reference sequence). CDR3 size: 14 residues. Trimming took 6 bases from V and 6 from J, leaving 19 bases between them. The DNA for the CDR3 is TGCAGTGCCCAAGCCGGGACCGCACGGGATACGCAGTATTTT. Translating gives CSAQAGTARDTQYF.

This clonotype came up once. This sequence joins TRBV30 and TRBJ2-7; the D is unclear. The length of the CDR3 is 11 residues. V was pared by 3 bases and J by 7 bases, with 10 bases between. Germline V lookup: CDR1 GTSNPN, CDR2 SVGIG (reference sequence). In DNA, the CDR3 is TGTGCCTGGAGGGCCTACGGTGAGCAGTACTTC. Protein product: CAWRAYGEQYF.

V usage is TRBV5-1 and J usage is TRBJ2-7; 12 bases fit TRBD2. In germline, CDR1 is SGHRS, CDR2 YFSETQ. The CDR3 covers 16 residues. J was trimmed by 0 bases and V by 4 bases; bases with no gene match: 5. CDR3 in DNA: TGCGCCAGCAGCCCACGGACTAGCGGGAACTCCTACGAGCAGTACTTC. It yields the protein CASSPRTSGNSYEQYF. Full variable domain (outside the CDR3, taken from reference TRBV5-1 and TRBJ2-7): KAGVTQTPRYLIKTRGQQVTLSCSPISGHRSVSWYQQTPGQGLQFLFEYFSETQRNKGNFPGRFSGRQFSNSRSEMNVSTLELGDSALYLCASSPRTSGNSYEQYFGPGTRLTVT.

In its sample, this clonotype was seen many times. The V gene is TRBV12-3 or TRBV12-4, the J gene TRBJ2-7; the match to TRBD1 covers 12 bases. This CDR3 is 14 amino acids long. Losses at the gene ends were 6 bases for V and 4 bases for J; bases not matched to a gene: 4. CDR3 DNA sequence: TGTGCCAGCAGGGGACAGGGGGCTTTATACGAGCAGTACTTC. Translation gives CASRGQGALYEQYF.

This clonotype has only a few counts. The genes are TRBV12-3 or TRBV12-4 and TRBJ1-4, with D uncertain. This CDR3 spans 12 amino acids. Trimming shortened V by 6 bases and J by 5 bases, and 7 bases separated the two germline ends. The CDR3 sequence is CASSLRNEKLFF. Written as DNA, the CDR3 is TGTGCCAGCAGCCTTAGAAATGAAAAACTGTTTTTT.

This chain connects TRBV20-1 to TRBJ2-7; 7 bases are shared with TRBD1. Germline lookup yields CDR1 DFQATT and CDR2 SNEGSKA (reference sequence). The CDR3 totals 14 residues. V gave up 3 bases and J gave up 2 bases; unmatched junction bases: 7. CDR3 sequence reads: CSASSAGGPYEQYF. CDR3 nucleotides: TGCAGTGCTAGTTCGGCAGGGGGTCCCTACGAGCAGTACTTC.

This clonotype was detected a few times. This sequence joins TRBV24-1 and TRBJ2-7, with 11 bases identical to TRBD2. The germline V gene has CDR1 KGHDR and CDR2 SFDVKD. Losses at the gene ends were 2 bases for V and 5 bases for J; bases not matched to a gene: 16. The CDR3 has 19 residues. DNA of the CDR3: TGTGCCACCAGTGATTCGCTGCGGCCTAGCGGGAGGCGGATGGACGAGCAGTACTTC. It specifies CATSDSLRPSGRRMDEQYF.

With respect to this clonotype: A single base is all that separates this from a far larger clone, so a read error is likely. V gene TRBV28 combines with J gene TRBJ2-3; D is possibly TRBD1 or TRBD2 (5 bases each). The CDR3 sequence is 14 residues long. Germline values: CDR1 MDHEN, CDR2 SYDVKM. CDR3 sequence (DNA): TGTGCCACCAGTTTATCAGGGACCACAGATACGCAGTATTTT. Its translation is CATSLSGTTDTQYF.

This clonotype occurred many times. The chain is built from TRBV15 and TRBJ2-1; 9 bases fit TRBD1. The length of the CDR3 is 16 residues. Trimming took 5 bases from V and 5 from J; bases not matched to a gene: 10. CDR1 is LNHNV, CDR2 YYDKDF, per germline (reference sequence). Here the CDR3 reads CATSSEPGQGHNEQFF. CDR3 nucleotides: TGTGCCACCAGCTCCGAGCCGGGACAGGGACACAATGAGCAGTTCTTC.

This clonotype appeared a few times. The rearrangement joins TRBV4-1 to TRBJ2-6; D possibly corresponds to TRBD1 (6 bases). Germline values: CDR1 MGHRA, CDR2 YSYEKL. The CDR3 is 17 residues long. V was shortened by 5 bases and J by 0 bases, with 14 bases between the two germline ends. CDR3 nucleotide sequence: TGCGCCAGCAGCTATTACAGGGCTAGCTCTGGGGCCAACGTCCTGACTTTC. Its translation is CASSYYRASSGANVLTF.

Comment on this clonotype: The junction departs from germline at one end; a sequencing error may be responsible. V and J are TRBV5-1 and TRBJ1-1, with no clear D. Germline V gene lookup returns CDR1 SGHRS and CDR2 YFSETQ. This CDR3 spans 13 amino acids. CDR3 in amino acids: CASSWNQNSEAFF. CDR3 sequence (DNA): TGCGCCAGCAGCTGGAACCAGAACTCTGAAGCTTTCTTT.

This rearrangement joins TRBV9 to TRBJ2-7, with 7 bases that match TRBD1. From germline, CDR1 is SGDLS and CDR2 YYNGEE. The CDR3 contains 14 residues. The ends lost 3 bases at V and 2 bases at J; junction bases unmatched: 5. In nucleotides, the CDR3 is TGTGCCAGCAGCGCACAGGGGCGGACCTACGAGCAGTACTTC. This translates into CASSAQGRTYEQYF.

The chain uses TRBV20-1 and TRBJ2-1; 10 bases map to TRBD2. CDR1 is DFQATT, CDR2 SNEGSKA, per germline (reference sequence). The CDR3 spans 16 residues. V trimming: 0 bases; J trimming: 9 bases; junction bases outside the gene matches: 11. CDR3 protein: CSARDPRSGGAGEQFF. CDR3 nucleotides: TGCAGTGCTAGAGACCCCCGAAGCGGGGGGGCCGGTGAGCAGTTCTTC.

This clonotype was recorded at least ten times. The rearrangement links TRBV29-1 to TRBJ2-7; 9 bases are a match to TRBD1. Germline V gene lookup returns CDR1 SQVTM and CDR2 ANQGSEA. The CDR3 is 13 amino acids. V dropped 5 bases and J dropped 1; count of bases not matched to a gene: 3. The CDR3, as DNA: TGCAGCGTTCGACAGGGGGGTTCCTACGAGCAGTACTTC. This gives the protein CSVRQGGSYEQYF.

This clonotype has a count of ten or more. CDR3 nucleotide sequence: TGCGCCAGCAGCTTGGGGCCTGGGACCGGGACTAGGCGCACAGATACGCAGTATTTT. Translated: CASSLGPGTGTRRTDTQYF. V gene TRBV5-1 combines with J gene TRBJ2-3; TRBD2 aligns across 8 bases. Germline CDR1 is SGHRS and CDR2 is YFSETQ. This CDR3 region has 19 residues. After removal of 0 bases from V and 1 base from J, the junction contained 13 bases not matched to a gene.

This chain links TRBV6-1 with TRBJ2-7; 9 nucleotides match TRBD2. Losses at the gene ends were 6 bases for V and 0 bases for J; bases not matched to a gene: 9. The CDR3 has 16 amino acids. The V gene's germline CDR1 is MNHNS and CDR2 SASEGT. The CDR3 sequence: CASSREKRGASYEQYF. The CDR3 nucleotides read TGTGCCAGCAGCCGGGAGAAGCGGGGGGCCTCCTACGAGCAGTACTTC.

This clonotype has a count of ten or more. The rearrangement links TRBV7-2 to TRBJ2-4, with D hard to call. Germline-derived CDR1 and CDR2 are SGHTA and FQGNSA. Trimming removed 4 bases at V and 0 bases at J, with 16 bases between. This CDR3 contains 17 residues. CDR3 residues: CASSSTGSTLAKNIQYF. In nucleotides, the CDR3 is TGTGCCAGCAGCTCCACCGGGTCAACCCTAGCCAAAAACATTCAGTACTTC.

This CDR3 is CASSAWTSGDSYNEQFF. For the CDR3, the DNA is TGCGCCAGCAGCGCCTGGACTAGCGGAGACTCCTACAATGAGCAGTTCTTC. The genes are TRBV5-1 and TRBJ2-1; TRBD2 matches at 10 bases. The CDR3 runs to 17 residues. V was pared by 4 bases and J by 0 bases, with 7 bases of the junction left unmatched. Germline V lookup: CDR1 SGHRS, CDR2 YFSETQ.

A few counts support this clonotype. This rearrangement joins TRBV18 to TRBJ2-1; tentative D call: TRBD2 (5 bases). Germline CDR1 is KGHSH and CDR2 is LQKENI. The CDR3 loop spans 14 amino acids. Trimming took off 0 bases at V and 7 bases at J, with 10 bases between the two ends. CDR3 amino acids: CASSPPASRNEQFF. The CDR3 nucleotides are TGTGCCAGCTCACCACCGGCTAGCCGGAATGAGCAGTTCTTC.

The sample holds many counts of this clonotype. V and J are TRBV7-3 and TRBJ2-7; D perhaps matches TRBD2 (6 bases). The V end was cut by 5 bases, the J end by 6 bases, with 17 bases between. From germline, CDR1 is SGHTA and CDR2 FQGTGA. The CDR3 totals 14 residues. The CDR3 sequence is CASSLSGTASEQYF. CDR3 in DNA: TGTGCCAGCAGCCTTAGCGGTACCGCCAGCGAGCAGTACTTC.

This clonotype was recorded a few times. Written as DNA, the CDR3 is TGTGCCAGCAGTTCTCGACCCAAGGTCGAGCAGTACTTC. Translation gives CASSSRPKVEQYF. The gene calls are TRBV27 and TRBJ2-7, with no clear D. Trimming removed 4 bases from V and 6 bases from J, with 13 bases in between. The germline CDR1 and CDR2 sequences are MNHEY and SMNVEV (reference sequence). The CDR3 loop spans 13 amino acids.